This TCR beta chain was identified in a study of cytotoxic CD8 clonotypes in ibrutinib-treated CLL. Study-wide context: The subjects consisted of about 10 relapsed/refractory and fewer than 16 treatment-naive individuals, with approximately 18 IGHV unmutated.

With regard to this clone: Its antigen is still unknown.

The V and J ends lost 0 bases and 4 bases respectively, with 5 bases between them. Germline assignment: CDR1 KGHSH and CDR2 LQKENI. This CDR3 contains 13 residues. The repertoire was sequenced with immunoSEQ multiplex PCR; TCRdb's copy has only in-frame clones and lacks some. The table has 35,000 to 50,000 clones, more than 60% seen once. Whole-study results and caveats: While tracking circulating CD8+ T-cell counts, baseline clonality exceeded that of age-matched healthy donors.

The material was PBMCs, obtained after 12 months of ibrutinib treatment. The genes are TRBV18 and TRBJ2-3, with D unclear. The TCR comes from a human donor with chronic lymphocytic leukemia. In DNA, the CDR3 is TGTGCCAGCTCACCACCTATGGCAGATACGCAGTATTTT. This encodes CASSPPMADTQYF.